Following are 5 T cell receptor beta chains from one sample sequenced in a study of early T cells in non-severe SARS-CoV-2 infection. TCRdb called the 5' RACE reads again in MiXCR, with one record for every CDR3 protein. The sample consists of tens of thousands of distinct CDR3 sequences, 9.5% to 15% of them appearing once. What was sequenced was whole blood. These TCRs come from an adult who was a healthcare worker with PCR-confirmed SARS-CoV-2 infection or an uninfected control (not recorded which).

This clonotype was seen many times. The rearrangement links TRBV30 to TRBJ1-5; maybe TRBD1 (5 bases). Germline CDR1 and CDR2: GTSNPN and SVGIG (reference sequence). This CDR3 is 14 amino acids long. V was clipped by 3 bases and J by 2 bases, with 11 bases between them. This CDR3 is CAWSAGGGNQPQHF. CDR3 DNA sequence: TGTGCCTGGAGCGCGGGAGGGGGCAATCAGCCCCAGCATTTT.

This clonotype was seen many times. The missing conserved phenylalanine or tryptophan at the end of this CDR3 makes a read error likely. The DNA is omitted, as the CDR3 cannot be located on it reliably, and the CDR3 follows TCRdb's listing. This chain connects TRBV21-1 to TRBJ2-5; no DNA check was done on the table's D call, TRBD1. TRBV21-1 is described as a pseudogene. The CDR3 is made up of 13 amino acids, end residues included. The CDR3 here is CASSNRDRTWGEL.

This clonotype was counted ten times or more. The chain recombines TRBV12-3 or TRBV12-4 with TRBJ2-2; TRBD1 matches at 10 bases. Unmatched junction bases numbered 14, after V lost 7 bases and J lost 6 bases. CDR3 length: 17 residues. CDR3 region: CASTPAVGTGVAGELFF. The CDR3 bases are TGTGCCAGCACCCCGGCGGTGGGGACAGGGGTGGCCGGGGAGCTGTTTTTT.

This clonotype was seen many times. The chain is built from TRBV12-2 and TRBJ1-4. TRBV12-2 constitutes a pseudogene. The CDR3 consists of 17 residues. CDR3 sequence reads: CASRFGLISPLDGKLFF. The CDR3 DNA reads TGTGCAAGTCGCTTCGGTCTAATATCCCCGTTAGATGGGAAACTGTTTTTT.

There are a few counts of this clonotype. The chain is built from TRBV6-5 and TRBJ2-1, with TRBD2 identical over 14 bases. The germline CDR1 and CDR2 sequences are MNHEY and SVGAGI. V was clipped by 6 bases and J by 8 bases; unmatched bases: 6. This CDR3 is 15 amino acids long. The CDR3: CASSPPGLAGDEQFF. The CDR3 DNA is TGTGCCAGCAGCCCACCGGGACTAGCGGGAGATGAGCAGTTCTTC.